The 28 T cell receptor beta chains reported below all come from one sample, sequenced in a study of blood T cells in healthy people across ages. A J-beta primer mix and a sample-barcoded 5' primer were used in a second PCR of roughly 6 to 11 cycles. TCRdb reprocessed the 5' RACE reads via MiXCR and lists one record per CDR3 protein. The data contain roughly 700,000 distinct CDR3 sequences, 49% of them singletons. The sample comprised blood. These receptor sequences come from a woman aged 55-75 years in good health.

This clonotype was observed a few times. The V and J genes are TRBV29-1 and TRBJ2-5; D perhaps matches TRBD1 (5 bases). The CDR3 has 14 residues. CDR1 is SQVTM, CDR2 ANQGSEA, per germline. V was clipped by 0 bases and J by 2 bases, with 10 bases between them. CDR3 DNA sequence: TGCAGCGTTGAAGATCCGGACAAGCAAGAGACCCAGTACTTC. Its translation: CSVEDPDKQETQYF.

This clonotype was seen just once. The CDR3 region is CSARDRRLAGAGNEQFF. The DNA for the CDR3 is TGCAGTGCTAGAGATCGGCGGCTAGCGGGAGCAGGCAATGAGCAGTTCTTC. The chain links TRBV20-1 to TRBJ2-1; 10 nucleotides match TRBD2. The CDR3 is 17 amino acids. From germline, CDR1 is DFQATT and CDR2 SNEGSKA (reference sequence). Trimming at V came to 0 bases and at J to 6 bases, leaving 11 bases not matched to a gene.

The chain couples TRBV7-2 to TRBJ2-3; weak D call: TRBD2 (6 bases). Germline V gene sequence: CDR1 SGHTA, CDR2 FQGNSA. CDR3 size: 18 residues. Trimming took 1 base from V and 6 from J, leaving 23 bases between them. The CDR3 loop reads CASSLGRSSEGVLDTQYF. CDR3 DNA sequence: TGTGCCAGCAGCTTAGGGAGATCTAGCGAGGGTGTCCTCGATACGCAGTATTTT.

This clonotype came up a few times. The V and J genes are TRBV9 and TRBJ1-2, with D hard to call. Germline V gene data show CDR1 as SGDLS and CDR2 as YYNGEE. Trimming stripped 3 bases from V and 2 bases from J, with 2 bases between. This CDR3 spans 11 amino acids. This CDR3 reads CASSANYGYTF. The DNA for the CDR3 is TGTGCCAGCAGCGCCAACTATGGCTACACCTTC.

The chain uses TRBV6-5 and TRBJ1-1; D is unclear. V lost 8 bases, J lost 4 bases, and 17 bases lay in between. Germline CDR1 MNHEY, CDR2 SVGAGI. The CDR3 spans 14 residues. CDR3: CASLMEGGSTEAFF. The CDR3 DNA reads TGTGCCAGCTTAATGGAGGGCGGGAGCACTGAAGCTTTCTTT.

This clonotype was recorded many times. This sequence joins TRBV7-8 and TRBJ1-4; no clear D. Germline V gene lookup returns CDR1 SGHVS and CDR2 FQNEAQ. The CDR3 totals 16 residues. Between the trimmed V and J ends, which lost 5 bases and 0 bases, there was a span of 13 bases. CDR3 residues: CASSIQQRSTNEKLFF. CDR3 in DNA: TGTGCCAGCAGCATACAGCAGCGCTCAACTAATGAAAAACTGTTTTTT.

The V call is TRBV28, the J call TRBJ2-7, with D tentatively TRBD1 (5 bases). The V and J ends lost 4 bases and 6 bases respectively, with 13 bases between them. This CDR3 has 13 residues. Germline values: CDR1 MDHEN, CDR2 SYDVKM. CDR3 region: CASSSKGLGEQYF. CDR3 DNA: TGTGCCAGCAGTTCCAAGGGGTTAGGCGAGCAGTACTTC.

CDR3 residues: CASSSLTGNYEQYF. The DNA for the CDR3 is TGCGCCAGCAGCTCGTTGACAGGGAACTACGAGCAGTACTTC. The gene calls are TRBV5-1 and TRBJ2-7; 7 positions agree with TRBD1. J was trimmed by 3 bases and V by 3 bases; bases with no gene match: 6. CDR1 and CDR2 from the germline V gene are SGHRS and YFSETQ. The CDR3 contains 14 residues. Filled out from reference TRBV5-1 and TRBJ2-7, the complete variable domain reads KAGVTQTPRYLIKTRGQQVTLSCSPISGHRSVSWYQQTPGQGLQFLFEYFSETQRNKGNFPGRFSGRQFSNSRSEMNVSTLELGDSALYLCASSSLTGNYEQYFGPGTRLTVT.

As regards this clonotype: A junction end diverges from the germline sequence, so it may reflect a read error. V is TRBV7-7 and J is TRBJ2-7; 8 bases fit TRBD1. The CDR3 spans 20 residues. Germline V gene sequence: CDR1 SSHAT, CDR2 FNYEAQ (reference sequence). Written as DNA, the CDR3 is TGTGCTAGCAGCCAAGGAGTTAGAGGGAAACGGGACAGGCCAACCGACGAGCAGTACTTC. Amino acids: CASSQGVRGKRDRPTDEQYF.

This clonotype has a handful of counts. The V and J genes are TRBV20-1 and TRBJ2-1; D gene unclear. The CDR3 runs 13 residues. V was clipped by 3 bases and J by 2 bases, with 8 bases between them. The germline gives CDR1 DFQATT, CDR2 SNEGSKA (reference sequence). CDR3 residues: CSARDGPYNEQFF. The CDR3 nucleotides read TGCAGTGCTAGGGACGGACCCTACAATGAGCAGTTCTTC.

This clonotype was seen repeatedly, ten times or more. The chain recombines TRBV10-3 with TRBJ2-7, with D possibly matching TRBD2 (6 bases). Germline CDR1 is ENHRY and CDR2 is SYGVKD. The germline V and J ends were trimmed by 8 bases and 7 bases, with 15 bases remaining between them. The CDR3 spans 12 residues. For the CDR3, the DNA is TGTGCCATCGGGGGAGGATACGAGGAGCAGTACTTC. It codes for CAIGGGYEEQYF.

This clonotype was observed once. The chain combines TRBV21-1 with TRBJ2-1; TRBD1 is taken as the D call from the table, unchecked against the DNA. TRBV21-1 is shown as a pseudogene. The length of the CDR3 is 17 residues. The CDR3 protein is CASSINHRGPIGDEQFF. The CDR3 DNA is TGTGCCAGCAGCATAAATCACAGGGGGCCGATTGGGGATGAGCAGTTCTTC.

CDR3 in amino acids: CASSLGATSGSHEQYF. CDR3 DNA: TGTGCCAGCAGCTTAGGGGCGACTAGCGGGTCCCATGAGCAGTACTTC. V gene TRBV7-8 combines with J gene TRBJ2-5; 10 bases agree with TRBD2. This CDR3 region has 16 residues. After removal of 1 base from V and 11 bases from J, the junction contained 13 bases not matched to a gene. The germline CDR1 and CDR2 sequences are SGHVS and FQNEAQ.

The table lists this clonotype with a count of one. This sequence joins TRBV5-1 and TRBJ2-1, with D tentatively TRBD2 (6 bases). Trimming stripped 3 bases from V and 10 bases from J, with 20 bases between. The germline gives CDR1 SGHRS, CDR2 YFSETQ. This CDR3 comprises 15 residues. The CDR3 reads CASSSPGLPGLEQFF. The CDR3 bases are TGCGCCAGCAGCTCCCCGGGACTCCCGGGCCTCGAGCAGTTCTTC.

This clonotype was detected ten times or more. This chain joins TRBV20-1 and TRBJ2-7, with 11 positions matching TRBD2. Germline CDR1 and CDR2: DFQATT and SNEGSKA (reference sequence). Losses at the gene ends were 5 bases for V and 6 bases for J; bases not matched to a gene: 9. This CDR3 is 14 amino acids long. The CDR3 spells CSAPLAGDSAEQYF. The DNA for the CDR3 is TGCAGTGCTCCACTAGCGGGAGATTCTGCCGAGCAGTACTTC.

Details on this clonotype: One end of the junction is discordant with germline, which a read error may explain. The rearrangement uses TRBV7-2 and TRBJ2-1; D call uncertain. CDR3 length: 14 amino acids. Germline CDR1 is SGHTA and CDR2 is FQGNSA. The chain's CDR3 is CAGSLDPVIGEQFF. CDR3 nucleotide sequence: TGTGCCGGCAGCTTAGATCCGGTAATAGGTGAGCAGTTCTTC.

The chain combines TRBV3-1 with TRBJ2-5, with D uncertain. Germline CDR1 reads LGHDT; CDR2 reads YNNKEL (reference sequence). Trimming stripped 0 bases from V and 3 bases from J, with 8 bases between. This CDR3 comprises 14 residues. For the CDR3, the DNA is TGTGCCAGCAGCCAAGAAGGCAGTAAAGAGACCCAGTACTTC. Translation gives CASSQEGSKETQYF.

CDR3 sequence reads: CSVARGRANEQFF. The CDR3 coding sequence is TGCAGCGTTGCTCGCGGGAGGGCCAATGAGCAGTTCTTC. This chain connects TRBV29-1 to TRBJ2-1; 9 positions match TRBD2. The CDR3 runs to 13 residues. Germline CDR1 is SQVTM and CDR2 is ANQGSEA. V lost 4 bases and J lost 6; bases outside the gene matches: 4.

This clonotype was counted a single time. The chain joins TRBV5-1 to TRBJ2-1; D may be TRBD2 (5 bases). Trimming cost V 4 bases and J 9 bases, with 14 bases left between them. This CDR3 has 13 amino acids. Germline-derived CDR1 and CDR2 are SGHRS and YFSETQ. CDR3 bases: TGCGCCAGCAGCCCCACTCGGGCGGGTGAGCAGTTCTTC. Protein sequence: CASSPTRAGEQFF.

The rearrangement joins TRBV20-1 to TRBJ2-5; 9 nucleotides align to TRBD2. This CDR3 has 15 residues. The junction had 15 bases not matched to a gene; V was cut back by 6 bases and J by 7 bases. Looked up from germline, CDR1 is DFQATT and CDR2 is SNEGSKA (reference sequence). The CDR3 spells CSAQREVTTRGTQYF. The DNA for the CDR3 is TGCAGTGCCCAGCGGGAGGTCACCACGAGGGGGACCCAGTACTTC.

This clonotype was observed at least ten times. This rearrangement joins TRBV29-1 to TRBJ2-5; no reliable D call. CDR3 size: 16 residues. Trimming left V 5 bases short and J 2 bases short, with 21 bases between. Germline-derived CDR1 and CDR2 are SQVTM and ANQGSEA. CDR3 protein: CSVRSGFVGPQETQYF. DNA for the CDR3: TGCAGCGTTCGATCCGGCTTTGTGGGCCCGCAAGAGACCCAGTACTTC.

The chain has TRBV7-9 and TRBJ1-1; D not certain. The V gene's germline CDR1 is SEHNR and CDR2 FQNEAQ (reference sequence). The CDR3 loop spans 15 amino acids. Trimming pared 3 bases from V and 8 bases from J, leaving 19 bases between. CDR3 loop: CASSFYGSRFPEAFF. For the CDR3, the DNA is TGTGCCAGCAGCTTTTATGGGAGCAGGTTTCCCGAAGCTTTCTTT.

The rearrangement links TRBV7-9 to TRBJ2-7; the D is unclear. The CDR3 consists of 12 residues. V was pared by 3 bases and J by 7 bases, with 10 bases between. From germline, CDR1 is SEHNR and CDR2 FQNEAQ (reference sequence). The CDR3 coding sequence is TGTGCCAGCAGCTTTCTATCGAATGAGCAGTACTTC. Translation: CASSFLSNEQYF.

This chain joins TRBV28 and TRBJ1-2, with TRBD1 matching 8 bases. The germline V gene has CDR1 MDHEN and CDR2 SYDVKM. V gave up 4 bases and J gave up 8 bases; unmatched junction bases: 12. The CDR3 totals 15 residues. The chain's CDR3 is CASSSGKQGGRGYTF. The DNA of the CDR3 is TGTGCCAGCAGTTCTGGAAAACAGGGGGGGCGCGGCTACACCTTC.

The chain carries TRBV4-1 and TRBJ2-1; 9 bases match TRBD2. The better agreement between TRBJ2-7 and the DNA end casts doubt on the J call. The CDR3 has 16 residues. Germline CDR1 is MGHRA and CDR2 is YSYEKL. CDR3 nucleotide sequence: TGCGCCAGCAGCCTGACGACTAGCGGAGGCTACAATGAGCAGTACTTC. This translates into CASSLTTSGGYNEQYF.

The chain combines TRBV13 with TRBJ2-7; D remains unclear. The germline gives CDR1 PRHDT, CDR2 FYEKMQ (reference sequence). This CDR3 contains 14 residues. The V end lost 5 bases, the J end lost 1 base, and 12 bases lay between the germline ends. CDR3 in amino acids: CASSLYRASYEQYF. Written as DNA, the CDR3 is TGTGCCAGCAGCCTTTATAGGGCTTCCTACGAGCAGTACTTC. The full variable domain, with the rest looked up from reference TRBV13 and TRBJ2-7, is AAGVIQSPRHLIKEKRETATLKCYPIPRHDTVYWYQQGPGQDPQFLISFYEKMQSDKGSIPDRFSAQQFSDYHSELNMSSLELGDSALYFCASSLYRASYEQYFGPGTRLTVT.

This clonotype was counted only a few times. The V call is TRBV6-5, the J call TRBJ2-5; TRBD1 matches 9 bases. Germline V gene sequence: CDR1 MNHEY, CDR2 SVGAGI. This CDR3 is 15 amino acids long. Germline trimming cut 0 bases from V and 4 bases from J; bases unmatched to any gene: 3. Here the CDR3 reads CASSYSNRGLETQYF. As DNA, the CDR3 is TGTGCCAGCAGTTACTCGAACAGGGGGCTAGAGACCCAGTACTTC.

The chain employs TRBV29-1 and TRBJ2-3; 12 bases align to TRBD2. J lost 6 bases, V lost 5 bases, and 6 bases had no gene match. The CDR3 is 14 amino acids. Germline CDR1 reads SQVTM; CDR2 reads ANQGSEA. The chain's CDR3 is CSVMGLAGLDTQYF. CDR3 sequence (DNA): TGCAGCGTTATGGGACTAGCGGGTTTGGATACGCAGTATTTT.